These 24 T cell receptor beta chains came from one sample sequenced in a study of vaccination effects on CD4 cells after COVID-19. No cognate antigen is known for these TCRs. The repertoire was sequenced with immunoSEQ multiplex PCR; TCRdb's copy has only in-frame clones and lacks some. The repertoire consists of tens of thousands of clones, with roughly 76% occurring once and the leading ten covering approximately 2.6%. ViraFEST used viral peptide pools to expand antigen-specific CD4+ T cells before sequencing. It was after approximately 11 days of culture that CD4+ T cells were isolated. Vaccinated recipients, who were negative for nucleocapsid antibodies, had no history of SARS-CoV-2 infection. Sequenced material: CD4+ T cells from PBMCs cultured with HCoV-NL63 spike peptides, taken before COVID-19 vaccination. The origin of the receptors is a human donor who received a COVID-19 vaccine.

This chain uses TRBV18 with TRBJ1-5, with D unresolved. The germline V gene encodes CDR1 KGHSH and CDR2 LQKENI. The CDR3 has 16 residues. Trimming removed 6 bases from V and 1 base from J, with 16 bases in between. The CDR3 bases are TGTGCCAGCTCCCCCCTGGCCCAGAGCAGCAATCAGCCCCAGCATTTT. This sequence encodes CASSPLAQSSNQPQHF. Based on the CDR3 plus reference TRBV18 and TRBJ1-5, the full variable domain is NAGVMQNPRHLVRRRGQEARLRCSPMKGHSHVYWYRQLPEEGLKFMVYLQKENIIDESGMPKERFSAEFPKEGPSILRIQQVVRGDSAAYFCASSPLAQSSNQPQHFGDGTRLSIL.

This clone appeared a few times. V gene TRBV28 combines with J gene TRBJ2-2, with 8 bases fitting TRBD2. V was clipped by 8 bases and J by 1 base; unmatched bases: 6. Germline loops: CDR1 MDHEN, CDR2 SYDVKM. The CDR3 loop spans 15 amino acids. The CDR3 region has the DNA TGTGCCAGCTTCCTTAGCGGGGTGAACACCGGGGAGCTGTTTTTT. Encoded protein: CASFLSGVNTGELFF.

The chain recombines TRBV5-1 with TRBJ2-5, with 9 bases that match TRBD1. The CDR3 spans 15 residues. Germline V gene lookup returns CDR1 SGHRS and CDR2 YFSETQ. The V gene end was trimmed by 4 bases and the J gene end by 3 bases; junction bases not matched to a gene: 7. The CDR3 region is CASSGSGTGKETQYF. CDR3 bases: TGCGCCAGCAGCGGATCCGGGACAGGGAAAGAGACCCAGTACTTC.

The genes are TRBV19 and TRBJ1-5; no clear D gene. V shed 6 bases and J shed 1 base, with 10 bases lying between them. Germline loops: CDR1 LNHDA, CDR2 SQIVND (reference sequence). The CDR3 is 14 amino acids. The CDR3 reads CASSDTRSNQPQHF. The CDR3 coding sequence is TGTGCCAGTAGCGACACAAGGAGCAATCAGCCCCAGCATTTT.

This chain joins TRBV4-3 and TRBJ1-5, with D tentatively TRBD1 (5 bases). Germline CDR1 reads LGHNA; CDR2 reads YSLEER. V lost 1 base and J 1 base, leaving 8 bases between the germline ends. The CDR3 is made up of 15 amino acids. CDR3 DNA sequence: TGCGCCAGCAGCCAAGTTTGGGACAGCAATCAGCCCCAGCATTTT. This codes for CASSQVWDSNQPQHF.

This clone has more than one count but fewer than ten. The chain employs TRBV12-3 or TRBV12-4 and TRBJ2-5; D remains ambiguous. Trimming removed 5 bases at V and 5 bases at J, with 12 bases between. This CDR3 is 13 amino acids long. CDR3 sequence reads: CASSILDAETQYF. DNA of the CDR3: TGTGCCAGCAGTATACTCGACGCGGAGACCCAGTACTTC.

The rearrangement joins TRBV6-5 to TRBJ1-1, with 8 bases aligning to TRBD1. The germline CDR1 and CDR2 sequences are MNHEY and SVGAGI. Losses at the gene ends were 4 bases for V and 5 bases for J; bases not matched to a gene: 6. The CDR3 is 14 amino acids. The CDR3 nucleotides read TGTGCCAGCAGTTTCGACAGGGGCGGTACTGAAGCTTTCTTT. Translated, it gives CASSFDRGGTEAFF.

The rearrangement joins TRBV2 to TRBJ2-7; 7 nucleotides match TRBD2. The CDR3 loop spans 14 amino acids. The trim removed 6 bases at V and 0 bases at J, leaving 5 bases unmatched. CDR1 and CDR2 from the germline V gene are SNHLY and FYNNEI. The CDR3: CASRRGGGSYEQYV. In nucleotides, the CDR3 is TGTGCCAGCAGGAGGGGCGGGGGCTCCTACGAGCAGTACGTC.

The chain employs TRBV5-1 and TRBJ2-3; 12 positions agree with TRBD2. Trimming removed 4 bases from V and 4 bases from J; junction bases left unmatched: 4. The CDR3 has 15 residues. The germline V gene has CDR1 SGHRS and CDR2 YFSETQ. This CDR3 reads CASSPSGGVSDTQYF. The CDR3 DNA reads as TGCGCCAGCAGCCCTAGCGGGGGGGTCTCAGATACGCAGTATTTT.

This clone is medium-sized within its sample. The chain has TRBV19 and TRBJ1-4; 7 bases fit TRBD1. The junction had 20 bases not matched to a gene; V was cut back by 5 bases and J by 11 bases. Germline CDR1 is LNHDA and CDR2 is SQIVND (reference sequence). The CDR3 spans 17 residues. The CDR3 protein is CASSLGQATSLMRKLFF. The CDR3 DNA follows: TGTGCCAGTAGTCTTGGACAGGCCACGAGCCTAATGAGGAAACTGTTTTTT.

The V gene is TRBV7-9, the J gene TRBJ1-4, with a weak D call TRBD1 (5 bases). Germline V gives CDR1 SEHNR, CDR2 FQNEAQ (reference sequence). V was clipped by 5 bases and J by 7 bases, with 14 bases between them. This CDR3 has 14 residues. For the CDR3, the DNA is TGTGCCAGCAGCCGGGGGGAAGCTGCTGAAAAACTGTTTTTT. Residues: CASSRGEAAEKLFF.

This clone appeared a few times. The rearrangement links TRBV6-6 to TRBJ1-2, with 12 bases matching TRBD1. This CDR3 is 15 amino acids long. From germline, CDR1 is MNHNY and CDR2 SVGAGI (reference sequence). With 8 bases clipped from V and 6 bases from J, the junction kept 10 bases outside the gene matches. CDR3 protein: CASHISGQGANGYTF. CDR3 nucleotides: TGTGCCAGCCACATCTCGGGACAGGGGGCTAATGGCTACACCTTC.

This sequence joins TRBV4-3 and TRBJ1-2; TRBD1 might be the D (5 bases). The V end was cut by 0 bases, the J end by 5 bases, with 10 bases between. Germline values: CDR1 LGHNA, CDR2 YSLEER. This CDR3 comprises 14 residues. The CDR3 DNA follows: TGCGCCAGCAGCCAAGATCGGGGACCTTATGGCTACACCTTC. Protein product: CASSQDRGPYGYTF.

This clone was found a few times. V and J are TRBV12-5 and TRBJ1-5; maybe TRBD1 (5 bases). The germline V gene encodes CDR1 LGHNT and CDR2 FRNRAP. The CDR3 contains 18 residues. The V end was cut by 5 bases, the J end by 2 bases, with 22 bases between. CDR3 sequence (DNA): TGTGCTAGTGGTATATCCGGGACCCAAAGGGTGGGCAATCAGCCCCAGCATTTT. This gives the protein CASGISGTQRVGNQPQHF.

V and J are TRBV15 and TRBJ1-2; 7 bases agree with TRBD1. CDR3 length: 15 residues. Trimming removed 3 bases from V and 2 bases from J; junction bases left unmatched: 6. Looked up from germline, CDR1 is LNHNV and CDR2 is YYDKDF (reference sequence). The CDR3 loop is CATSRTGTPNYGYTF. CDR3 coding DNA: TGTGCCACCAGCAGGACAGGGACCCCCAACTATGGCTACACCTTC.

This chain links TRBV28 with TRBJ1-2, with TRBD1 as a possible D gene (5 bases). In germline, CDR1 is MDHEN, CDR2 SYDVKM. The CDR3 consists of 13 residues. The V gene lost 2 bases and the J gene lost 10 bases, with 14 bases spanning the gap. The CDR3 DNA reads TGTGCCAGCAGTTTAACAGGTAAACTGCACTACACCTTC. This encodes CASSLTGKLHYTF.

The rearrangement links TRBV24-1 to TRBJ2-3; no firm D call. V was cut by 5 bases and J by 0 bases, with 8 bases left in between. The length of the CDR3 is 14 residues. CDR1 KGHDR and CDR2 SFDVKD come from the germline V gene. CDR3 residues: CATSGRLSTDTQYF. The CDR3 nucleotides are TGTGCCACCAGTGGGAGACTTAGCACAGATACGCAGTATTTT.

The chain joins TRBV24-1 to TRBJ1-2, with D hard to call. The germline V gene has CDR1 KGHDR and CDR2 SFDVKD. V was pared by 7 bases and J by 3 bases, with 14 bases between. The CDR3 spans 14 residues. The CDR3 sequence: CATRPRGLDYGYTF. Here the CDR3 DNA reads TGTGCCACCAGACCCCGGGGTTTGGACTATGGCTACACCTTC.

In this sample, this clone turned up a few times. This chain joins TRBV7-8 and TRBJ2-7, with TRBD1 matching 7 bases. Trimming cost V 2 bases and J 0 bases; bases outside gene matches: 7. The CDR3 extends over 16 amino acids. Germline values: CDR1 SGHVS, CDR2 FQNEAQ. The CDR3 nucleotides read TGTGCCAGCAGCTTACGGTCGACAGGGAGCTCCTACGAGCAGTACGTC. It yields the protein CASSLRSTGSSYEQYV.

The gene calls are TRBV7-8 and TRBJ1-5; D call uncertain. Germline loops: CDR1 SGHVS, CDR2 FQNEAQ. V was pared by 1 base and J by 2 bases, with 9 bases between. This CDR3 contains 15 residues. In DNA form, the CDR3 reads TGTGCCAGCAGCTTAGATAGGGTTGGCAATCAGCCCCAGCATTTT. Translating it yields CASSLDRVGNQPQHF.

This chain uses TRBV4-2 with TRBJ2-1; 7 positions agree with TRBD1. The CDR3 consists of 15 residues. CDR1 LGHNA and CDR2 YNFKEQ come from the germline V gene. With 2 bases clipped from V and 4 bases from J, the junction kept 5 bases outside the gene matches. The CDR3 nucleotides are TGTGCCAGCAGCCAACCAGAACAGGGGTACAATGAGCAGTTCTTC. Residues: CASSQPEQGYNEQFF.

The chain combines TRBV27 with TRBJ2-3, with D hard to call. The CDR3 consists of 14 residues. CDR1 MNHEY and CDR2 SMNVEV come from the germline V gene (reference sequence). V lost 2 bases and J 0 bases, leaving 6 bases between the germline ends. The CDR3 nucleotides are TGTGCCAGCAGTTTACGCGGTAGCACAGATACGCAGTATTTT. Residues: CASSLRGSTDTQYF.

V is TRBV7-8 and J is TRBJ1-1, with D perhaps TRBD1 (5 bases). Germline CDR1 and CDR2: SGHVS and FQNEAQ. The CDR3 runs to 15 residues. V shed 4 bases and J shed 1 base, with 13 bases lying between them. The chain's CDR3 is CASSYQGSANTEAFF. CDR3 in DNA: TGTGCCAGCAGCTATCAGGGTTCTGCGAACACTGAAGCTTTCTTT.

This sequence joins TRBV29-1 and TRBJ2-1, with D maybe TRBD1 (5 bases). This CDR3 comprises 15 residues. V was cut by 4 bases and J by 5 bases, with 18 bases left in between. Germline assignment: CDR1 SQVTM and CDR2 ANQGSEA. CDR3 nucleotide sequence: TGCAGCGTTGCCCCCCTCCGGACAAGGGACAATGAGCAGTTCTTC. Translating gives CSVAPLRTRDNEQFF.